This T cell receptor beta chain was captured in a study of cytomegalovirus exposure and HLA in healthy donors. The PCR ran on 60 Vbeta and 13 Jbeta primers. Clones were read by immunoSEQ multiplex PCR, and TCRdb kept only the in-frame ones, dropping some. The sample holds under 150,000 clones, about three quarters seen once. Overall study results and limits: The majority of TCR sequences were rare, yet some public TCRs appeared in many donors.

Germline V lookup: CDR1 SGHTA, CDR2 FQGNSA. The CDR3 totals 16 residues. In regard to this clone: What it binds is unknown. An end of the junction differs from the germline gene, which may be a read error.

The specimen was PBMCs. J is TRBJ2-2 and V is TRBV7-2; maybe TRBD1 (7 bases). The receptor was derived from a woman in her twenties or thirties in good health and CMV-seropositive. The CDR3 spells CASSSPTGAVTGGLFF. The CDR3, as DNA: TGTGCCAGCAGCTCACCTACAGGGGCGGTCACCGGGGGGCTGTTTTTT.